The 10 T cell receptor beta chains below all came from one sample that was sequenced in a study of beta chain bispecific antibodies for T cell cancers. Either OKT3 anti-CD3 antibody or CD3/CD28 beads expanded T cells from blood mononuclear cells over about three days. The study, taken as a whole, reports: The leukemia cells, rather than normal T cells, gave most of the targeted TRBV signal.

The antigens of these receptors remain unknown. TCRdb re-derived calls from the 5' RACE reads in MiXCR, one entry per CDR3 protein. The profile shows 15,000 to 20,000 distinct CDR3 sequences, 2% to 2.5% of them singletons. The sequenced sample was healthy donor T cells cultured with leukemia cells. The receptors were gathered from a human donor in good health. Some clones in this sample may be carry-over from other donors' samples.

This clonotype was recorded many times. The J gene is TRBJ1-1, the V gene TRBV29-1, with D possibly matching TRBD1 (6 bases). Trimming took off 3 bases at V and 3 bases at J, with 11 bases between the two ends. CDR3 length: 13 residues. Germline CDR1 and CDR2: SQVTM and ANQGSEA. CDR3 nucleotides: TGCAGCGTTGAGACGGGGACATACACTGAAGCTTTCTTT. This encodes CSVETGTYTEAFF. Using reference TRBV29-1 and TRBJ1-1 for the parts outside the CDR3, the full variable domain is SAVISQKPSRDICQRGTSLTIQCQVDSQVTMMFWYRQQPGQSLTLIATANQGSEATYESGFVIDKFPISRPNLTFSTLTVSNMSPEDSSIYLCSVETGTYTEAFFGQGTRLTVV.

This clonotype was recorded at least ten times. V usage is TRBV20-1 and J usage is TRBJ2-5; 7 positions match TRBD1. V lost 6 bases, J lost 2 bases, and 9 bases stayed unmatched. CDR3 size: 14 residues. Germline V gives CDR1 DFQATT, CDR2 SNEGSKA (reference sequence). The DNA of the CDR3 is TGCAGTGCAACCAAGAGGGGGCGGCAAGAGACCCAGTACTTC. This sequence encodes CSATKRGRQETQYF.

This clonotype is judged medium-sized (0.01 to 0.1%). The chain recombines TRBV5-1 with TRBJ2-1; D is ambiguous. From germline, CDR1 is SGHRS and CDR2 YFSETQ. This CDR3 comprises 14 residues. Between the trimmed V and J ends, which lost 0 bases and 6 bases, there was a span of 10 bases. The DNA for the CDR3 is TGCGCCAGCAGCTTGGCTGCCTCCGCCAATGAGCAGTTCTTC. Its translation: CASSLAASANEQFF.

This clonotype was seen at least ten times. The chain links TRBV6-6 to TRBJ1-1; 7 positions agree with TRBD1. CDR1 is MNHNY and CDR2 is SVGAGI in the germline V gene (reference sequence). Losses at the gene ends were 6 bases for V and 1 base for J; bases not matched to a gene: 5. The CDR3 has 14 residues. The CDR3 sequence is CASREGQQNTEAFF. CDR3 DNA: TGTGCCAGCAGGGAGGGACAGCAGAACACTGAAGCTTTCTTT.

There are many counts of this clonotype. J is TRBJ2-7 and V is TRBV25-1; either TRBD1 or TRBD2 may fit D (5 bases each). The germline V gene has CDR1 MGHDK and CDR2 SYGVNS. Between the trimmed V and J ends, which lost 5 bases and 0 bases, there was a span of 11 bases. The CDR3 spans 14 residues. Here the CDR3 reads CASSPGTTSYEQYF. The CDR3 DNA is TGTGCCAGCAGTCCCGGGACGACCTCCTACGAGCAGTACTTC.

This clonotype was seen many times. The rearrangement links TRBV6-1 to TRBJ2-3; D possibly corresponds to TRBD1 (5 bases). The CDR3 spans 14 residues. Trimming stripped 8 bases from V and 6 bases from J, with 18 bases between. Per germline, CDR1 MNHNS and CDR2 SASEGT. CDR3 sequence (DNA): TGTGCCAGCGGCTCGTCTTCAGGGTCCGATACGCAGTATTTT. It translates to CASGSSSGSDTQYF.

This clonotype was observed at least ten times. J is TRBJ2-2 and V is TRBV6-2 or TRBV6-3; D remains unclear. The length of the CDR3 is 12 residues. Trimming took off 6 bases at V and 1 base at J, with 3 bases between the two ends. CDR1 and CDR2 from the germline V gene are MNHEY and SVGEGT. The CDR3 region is CASRVNTGELFF. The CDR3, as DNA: TGTGCCAGCAGAGTGAACACCGGGGAGCTGTTTTTT.

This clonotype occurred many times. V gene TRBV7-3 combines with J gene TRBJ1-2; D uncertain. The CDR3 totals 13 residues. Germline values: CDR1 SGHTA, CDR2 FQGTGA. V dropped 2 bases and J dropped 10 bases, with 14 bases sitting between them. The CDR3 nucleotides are TGTGCCAGCAGCTTAGACGTAGGAGGCGCCTACACCTTC. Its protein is CASSLDVGGAYTF.

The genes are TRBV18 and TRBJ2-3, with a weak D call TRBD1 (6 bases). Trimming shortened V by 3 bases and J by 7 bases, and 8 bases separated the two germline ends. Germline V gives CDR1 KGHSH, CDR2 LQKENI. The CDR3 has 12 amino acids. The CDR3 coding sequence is TGTGCCAGCTCACCGCAGGGGAATACGCAGTATTTT. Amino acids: CASSPQGNTQYF.

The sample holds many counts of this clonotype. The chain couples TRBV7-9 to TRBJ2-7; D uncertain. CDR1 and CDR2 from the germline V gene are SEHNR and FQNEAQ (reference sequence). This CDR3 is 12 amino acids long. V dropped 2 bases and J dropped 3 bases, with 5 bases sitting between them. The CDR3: CASSLQNYEQYF. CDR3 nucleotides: TGTGCCAGCAGCTTACAGAACTACGAGCAGTACTTC. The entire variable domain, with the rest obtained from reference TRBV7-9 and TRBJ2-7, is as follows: DTGVSQNPRHKITKRGQNVTFRCDPISEHNRLYWYRQTLGQGPEFLTYFQNEAQLEKSRLLSDRFSAERPKGSFSTLEIQRTEQGDSAMYLCASSLQNYEQYFGPGTRLTVT.